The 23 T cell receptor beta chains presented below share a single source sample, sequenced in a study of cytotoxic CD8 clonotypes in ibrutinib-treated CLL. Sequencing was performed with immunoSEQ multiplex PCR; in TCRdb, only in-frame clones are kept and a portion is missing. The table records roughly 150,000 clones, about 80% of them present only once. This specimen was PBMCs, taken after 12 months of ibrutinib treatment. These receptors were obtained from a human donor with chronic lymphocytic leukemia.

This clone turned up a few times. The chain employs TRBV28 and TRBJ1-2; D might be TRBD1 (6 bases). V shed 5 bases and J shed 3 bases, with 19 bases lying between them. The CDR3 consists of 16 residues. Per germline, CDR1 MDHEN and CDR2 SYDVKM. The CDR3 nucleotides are TGTGCCAGCAGTGGGGCGGGGGGCTTTGGCGACTATGGCTACACCTTC. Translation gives CASSGAGGFGDYGYTF.

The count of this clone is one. CDR3 DNA sequence: TGTGCCAGCAGCCGAACGCCCGGGACTGTCTACAATGAGCAGTTCTTC. Amino acid sequence: CASSRTPGTVYNEQFF. V and J are TRBV7-8 and TRBJ2-1, with D possibly TRBD2 on 6 matching bases. The V end lost 5 bases, the J end lost 3 bases, and 17 bases lay between the germline ends. Germline values: CDR1 SGHVS, CDR2 FQNEAQ. This CDR3 is built from 16 residues.

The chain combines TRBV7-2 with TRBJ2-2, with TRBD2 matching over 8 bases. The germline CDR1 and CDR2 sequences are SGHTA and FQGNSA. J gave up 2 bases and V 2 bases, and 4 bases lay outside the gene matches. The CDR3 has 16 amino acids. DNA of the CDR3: TGTGCCAGCAGCTTAAACGGGGGGGCAAACACCGGGGAGCTGTTTTTT. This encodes CASSLNGGANTGELFF.

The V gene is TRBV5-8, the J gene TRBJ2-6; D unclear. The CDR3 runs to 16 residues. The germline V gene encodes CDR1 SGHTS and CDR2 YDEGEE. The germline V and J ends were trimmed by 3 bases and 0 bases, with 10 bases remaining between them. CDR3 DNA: TGTGCCAGCAGCTGGCACCCAAGCTCTGGGGCCAACGTCCTGACTTTC. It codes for CASSWHPSSGANVLTF.

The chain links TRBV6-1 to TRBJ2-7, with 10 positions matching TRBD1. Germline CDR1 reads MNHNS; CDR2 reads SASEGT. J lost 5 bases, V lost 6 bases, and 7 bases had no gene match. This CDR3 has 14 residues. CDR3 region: CASRTGGGWDEQYF. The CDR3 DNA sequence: TGTGCCAGCAGGACAGGGGGCGGTTGGGACGAGCAGTACTTC.

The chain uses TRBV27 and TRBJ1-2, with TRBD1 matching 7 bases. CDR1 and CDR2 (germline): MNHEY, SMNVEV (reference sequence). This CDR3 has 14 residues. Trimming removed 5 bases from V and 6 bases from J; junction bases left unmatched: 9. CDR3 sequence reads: CASSRRQGSNGYTF. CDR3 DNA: TGTGCCAGCAGTCGGCGACAGGGTAGCAATGGCTACACCTTC.

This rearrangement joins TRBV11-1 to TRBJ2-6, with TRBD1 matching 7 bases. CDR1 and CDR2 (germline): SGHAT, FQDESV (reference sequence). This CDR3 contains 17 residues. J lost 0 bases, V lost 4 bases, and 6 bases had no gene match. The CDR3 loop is CASSSVQGPSGANVLTF. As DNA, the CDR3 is TGTGCCAGCAGCTCGGTACAGGGGCCCTCTGGGGCCAACGTCCTGACTTTC.

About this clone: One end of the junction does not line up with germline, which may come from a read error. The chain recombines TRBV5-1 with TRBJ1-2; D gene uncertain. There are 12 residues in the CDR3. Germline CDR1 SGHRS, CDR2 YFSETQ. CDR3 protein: CASSLAPGGYTF. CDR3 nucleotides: TGTGCCAGCAGCTTGGCCCCGGGGGGCTACACCTTC. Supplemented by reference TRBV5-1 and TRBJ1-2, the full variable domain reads KAGVTQTPRYLIKTRGQQVTLSCSPISGHRSVSWYQQTPGQGLQFLFEYFSETQRNKGNFPGRFSGRQFSNSRSEMNVSTLELGDSALYLCASSLAPGGYTFGSGTRLTVV.

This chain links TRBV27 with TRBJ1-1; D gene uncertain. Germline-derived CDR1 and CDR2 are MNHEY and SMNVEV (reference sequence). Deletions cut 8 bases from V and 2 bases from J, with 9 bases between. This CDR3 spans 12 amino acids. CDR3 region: CASLTGNTEAFF. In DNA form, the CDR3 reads TGTGCCAGCCTGACGGGAAACACTGAAGCTTTCTTT.

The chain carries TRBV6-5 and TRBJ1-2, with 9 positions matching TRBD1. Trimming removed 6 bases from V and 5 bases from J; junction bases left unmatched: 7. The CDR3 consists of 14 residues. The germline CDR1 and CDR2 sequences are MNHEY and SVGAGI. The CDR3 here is CASRLGTGSYGYTF. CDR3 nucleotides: TGTGCCAGCAGGCTCGGGACAGGGAGTTATGGCTACACCTTC.

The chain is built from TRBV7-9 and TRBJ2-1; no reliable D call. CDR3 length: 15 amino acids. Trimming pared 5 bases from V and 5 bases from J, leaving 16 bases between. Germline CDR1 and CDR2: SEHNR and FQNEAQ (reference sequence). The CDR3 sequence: CASSPRPEVNNEQFF. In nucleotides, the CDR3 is TGTGCCAGCAGCCCCCGTCCCGAGGTGAACAATGAGCAGTTCTTC.

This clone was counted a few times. The CDR3 bases are TGTGCCAGCGGAGATATGTGGAGTTATGGCTACACCTTC. It translates to CASGDMWSYGYTF. The rearrangement joins TRBV27 to TRBJ1-2, with unresolved D. The length of the CDR3 is 13 residues. Trimming took 8 bases from V and 5 from J, leaving 15 bases between them. Germline loops: CDR1 MNHEY, CDR2 SMNVEV (reference sequence).

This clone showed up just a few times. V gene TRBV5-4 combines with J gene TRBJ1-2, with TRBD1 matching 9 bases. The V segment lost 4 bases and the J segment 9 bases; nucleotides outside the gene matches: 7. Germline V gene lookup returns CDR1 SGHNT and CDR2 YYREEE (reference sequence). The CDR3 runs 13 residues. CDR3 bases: TGTGCCAGCAGCGTGCCGGGACAGGGAAGCTACACCTTC. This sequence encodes CASSVPGQGSYTF.

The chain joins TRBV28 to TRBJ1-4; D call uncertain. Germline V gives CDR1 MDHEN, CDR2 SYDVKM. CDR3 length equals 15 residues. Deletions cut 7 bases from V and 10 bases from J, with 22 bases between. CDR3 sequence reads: CASIPLDNEAGKLFF. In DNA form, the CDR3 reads TGTGCCAGCATTCCCCTTGACAACGAAGCGGGAAAACTGTTTTTT.

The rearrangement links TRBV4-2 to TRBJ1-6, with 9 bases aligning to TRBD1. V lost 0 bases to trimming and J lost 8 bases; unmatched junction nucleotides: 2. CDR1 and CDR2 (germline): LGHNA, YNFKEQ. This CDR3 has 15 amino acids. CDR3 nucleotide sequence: TGTGCCAGCAGCCAAGATCGGGACAGGGATTCACCCCTCCACTTT. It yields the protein CASSQDRDRDSPLHF.

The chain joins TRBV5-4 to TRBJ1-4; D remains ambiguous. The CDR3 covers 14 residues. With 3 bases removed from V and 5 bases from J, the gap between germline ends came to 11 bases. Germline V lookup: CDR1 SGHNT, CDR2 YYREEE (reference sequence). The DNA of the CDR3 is TGTGCCAGCAGCTGGGGAGGGAAAAATGAAAAACTGTTTTTT. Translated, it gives CASSWGGKNEKLFF.

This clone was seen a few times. CDR3 sequence: CASSQDPHYEQYF. The CDR3 DNA reads as TGCGCCAGCAGCCAAGATCCCCATTACGAGCAGTACTTC. This chain connects TRBV4-1 to TRBJ2-7, with unresolved D. V lost 0 bases to trimming and J lost 4 bases, with 7 bases between them. The CDR3 is 13 amino acids. Germline V gene sequence: CDR1 MGHRA, CDR2 YSYEKL.

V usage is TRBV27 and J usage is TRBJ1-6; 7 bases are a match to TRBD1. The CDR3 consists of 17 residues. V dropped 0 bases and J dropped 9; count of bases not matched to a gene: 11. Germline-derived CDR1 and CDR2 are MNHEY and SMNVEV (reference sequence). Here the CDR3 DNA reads TGTGCCAGCAGTTTATCGATTGGAGGGGGCCAGCTTTCACCCCTCCACTTT. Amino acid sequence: CASSLSIGGGQLSPLHF.

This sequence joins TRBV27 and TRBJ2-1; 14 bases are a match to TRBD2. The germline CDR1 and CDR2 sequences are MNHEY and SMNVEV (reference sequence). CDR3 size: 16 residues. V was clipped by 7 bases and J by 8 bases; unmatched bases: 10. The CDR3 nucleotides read TGTGCCAGCAATCCGGGACTAGCGGGGGAACAACATGAGCAGTTCTTC. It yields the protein CASNPGLAGEQHEQFF.

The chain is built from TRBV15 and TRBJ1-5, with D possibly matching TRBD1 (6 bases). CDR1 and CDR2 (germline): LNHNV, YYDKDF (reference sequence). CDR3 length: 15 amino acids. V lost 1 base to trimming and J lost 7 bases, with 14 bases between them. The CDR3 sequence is CATSRGGAGPQPQHF. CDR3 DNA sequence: TGTGCCACCAGCAGAGGGGGGGCAGGGCCCCAGCCCCAGCATTTT.

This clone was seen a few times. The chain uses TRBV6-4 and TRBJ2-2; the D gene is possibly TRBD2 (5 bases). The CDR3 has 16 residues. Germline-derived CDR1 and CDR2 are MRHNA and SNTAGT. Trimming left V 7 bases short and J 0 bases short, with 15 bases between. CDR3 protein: CASKALGGSNTGELFF. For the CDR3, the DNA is TGTGCCAGCAAAGCTCTCGGAGGATCGAACACCGGGGAGCTGTTTTTT.

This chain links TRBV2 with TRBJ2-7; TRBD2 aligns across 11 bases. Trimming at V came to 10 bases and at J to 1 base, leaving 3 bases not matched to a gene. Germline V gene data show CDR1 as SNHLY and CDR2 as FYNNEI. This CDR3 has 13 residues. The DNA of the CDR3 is TGTGCCATACTAGCGGGGGTGTCCTACGAGCAGTACTTC. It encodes CAILAGVSYEQYF.

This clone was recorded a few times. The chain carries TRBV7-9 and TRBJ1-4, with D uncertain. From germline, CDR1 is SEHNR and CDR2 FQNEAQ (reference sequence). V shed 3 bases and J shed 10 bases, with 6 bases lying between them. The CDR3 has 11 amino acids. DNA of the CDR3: TGTGCCAGCAGCTTGGCAGGAAAACTGTTTTTT. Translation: CASSLAGKLFF. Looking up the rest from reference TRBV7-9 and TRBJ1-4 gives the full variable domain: DTGVSQNPRHKITKRGQNVTFRCDPISEHNRLYWYRQTLGQGPEFLTYFQNEAQLEKSRLLSDRFSAERPKGSFSTLEIQRTEQGDSAMYLCASSLAGKLFFGSGTQLSVL.